Below, 9 T cell receptor beta chains from the same sample are listed, as sequenced in a study of blood T cell repertoires in COVID-19 (dated by TCRdb to about 2020). Libraries were constructed by the immunoSEQ multiplex PCR assay. TCRdb carries this immuneACCESS record with in-frame sequences only. Its versions omit some clonotypes, under half of them owing to an unresolved V gene in the studies checked, with the rest unexplained. Here the sample has 95,000 to 150,000 clones; 80% to 85% occur a single time. The ten largest clones add up to approximately 3.6% of the sample. The sequenced material came from PBMCs or T cells enriched from blood (not recorded which). These receptors all come from a woman aged 25 to 39 who had recovered from COVID-19.

The rearrangement joins TRBV28 to TRBJ1-2, with 7 bases lining up with TRBD1. V lost 6 bases and J lost 8; bases outside the gene matches: 9. The CDR3 has 13 residues. CDR1 MDHEN and CDR2 SYDVKM come from the germline V gene. The CDR3 DNA reads as TGTGCCAGCAGCTCAGGGGGTCACAGGGGCTACACCTTC. This gives the protein CASSSGGHRGYTF.

The CDR3 nucleotides are TGTGCCAGCAGCTTTACAGGGGTTGGCCCTGAGCGTGGCTACACCTTC. Translating it yields CASSFTGVGPERGYTF. The chain recombines TRBV7-9 with TRBJ1-2; the match to TRBD1 covers 7 bases. The CDR3 runs 16 residues. V lost 3 bases to trimming and J lost 7 bases; unmatched junction nucleotides: 14. Per the germline V gene, CDR1 is SEHNR and CDR2 is FQNEAQ (reference sequence).

The gene calls are TRBV6-2 or TRBV6-3 and TRBJ1-5; TRBD1 is a possible D gene (6 bases). CDR1 is MNHEY and CDR2 is SVGEGT in the germline V gene. The CDR3 spans 16 residues. Trimming took 4 bases from V and 4 from J, leaving 17 bases between them. CDR3 protein: CASSSVGRRGNQPQHF. The CDR3 DNA reads as TGTGCCAGCAGTTCCGTCGGACGAAGGGGGAATCAGCCCCAGCATTTT.

This clone was observed many times. V usage is TRBV29-1 and J usage is TRBJ1-4; D possibly corresponds to TRBD1 (6 bases). The CDR3 length is 15 residues. The V end lost 4 bases, the J end lost 6 bases, and 18 bases lay between the germline ends. Germline CDR1 reads SQVTM; CDR2 reads ANQGSEA. CDR3 amino acids: CSVGGETGWDEKLFF. CDR3 nucleotide sequence: TGCAGCGTTGGGGGAGAGACAGGATGGGATGAAAAACTGTTTTTT.

The CDR3 spells CASSLMGGGPYEQYF. CDR3 DNA: TGTGCCAGCAGCTTAATGGGCGGGGGGCCCTACGAGCAGTACTTC. The chain employs TRBV7-3 and TRBJ2-7; 8 bases match TRBD2. The V gene end was trimmed by 1 base and the J gene end by 2 bases; junction bases not matched to a gene: 4. Germline CDR1 reads SGHTA; CDR2 reads FQGTGA. This CDR3 is built from 15 residues.

This sequence joins TRBV28 and TRBJ2-1; 13 positions match TRBD2. V was clipped by 5 bases and J by 6 bases; unmatched bases: 7. CDR3 length: 16 residues. CDR1 is MDHEN and CDR2 is SYDVKM in the germline V gene. CDR3 coding DNA: TGTGCCAGCAGTACTCGCGGGACTAGCGGGATCAATGAGCAGTTCTTC. This sequence encodes CASSTRGTSGINEQFF.

The chain has TRBV7-3 and TRBJ2-4; TRBD1 is a possible D gene (7 bases). Looked up from germline, CDR1 is SGHTA and CDR2 is FQGTGA. V lost 2 bases to trimming and J lost 8 bases, with 19 bases between them. This CDR3 comprises 16 residues. CDR3 in amino acids: CASSLGGGGGADIQYF. The DNA for the CDR3 is TGTGCCAGCAGCTTAGGGGGTGGAGGGGGCGCGGACATTCAGTACTTC. Together with reference TRBV7-3 and TRBJ2-4, the CDR3 gives the full variable domain: GAGVSQTPSNKVTEKGKYVELRCDPISGHTALYWYRQSLGQGPEFLIYFQGTGAADDSGLPNDRFFAVRPEGSVSTLKIQRTERGDSAVYLCASSLGGGGGADIQYFGAGTRLSVL.

The genes are TRBV5-1 and TRBJ1-2; D remains ambiguous. Germline V gene data show CDR1 as SGHRS and CDR2 as YFSETQ. CDR3 length: 12 amino acids. The germline V and J ends were trimmed by 7 bases and 7 bases, with 14 bases remaining between them. As DNA, the CDR3 is TGCGCCAGCCGAGCGGGAGATGGTGGCTACACCTTC. It yields the protein CASRAGDGGYTF.

The chain couples TRBV6-2 or TRBV6-3 to TRBJ2-3; possibly TRBD1 for D (6 bases). Germline V CDR1 and CDR2: MNHEY, SVGEGT. The CDR3 totals 14 residues. Trimming pared 5 bases from V and 3 bases from J, leaving 12 bases between. This CDR3 reads CASSQYRETDTQYF. CDR3 DNA: TGTGCCAGCAGTCAATACAGGGAGACAGATACGCAGTATTTT.